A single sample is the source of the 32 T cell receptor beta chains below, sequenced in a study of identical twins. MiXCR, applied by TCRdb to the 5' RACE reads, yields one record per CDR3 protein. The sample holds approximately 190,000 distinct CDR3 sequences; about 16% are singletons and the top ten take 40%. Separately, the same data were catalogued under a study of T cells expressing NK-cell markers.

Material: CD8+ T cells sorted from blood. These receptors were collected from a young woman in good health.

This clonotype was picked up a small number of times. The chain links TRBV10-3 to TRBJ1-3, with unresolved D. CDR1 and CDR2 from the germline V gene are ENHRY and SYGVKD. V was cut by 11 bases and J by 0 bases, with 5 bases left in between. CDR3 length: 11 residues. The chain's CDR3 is CAGHSGNTIYF. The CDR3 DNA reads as TGTGCCGGTCACTCTGGAAACACCATATATTTT.

CDR3 DNA: TGTGCCAGCAGCGTATTCGGGGGGCGATCCTACAATGAGCAGTTCTTC. It codes for CASSVFGGRSYNEQFF. V and J are TRBV11-2 and TRBJ2-1; D is perhaps TRBD2 (7 bases). CDR1 and CDR2 (germline): SGHAT, FQNNGV. This CDR3 is built from 16 residues. V shed 5 bases and J shed 1 base, with 15 bases lying between them.

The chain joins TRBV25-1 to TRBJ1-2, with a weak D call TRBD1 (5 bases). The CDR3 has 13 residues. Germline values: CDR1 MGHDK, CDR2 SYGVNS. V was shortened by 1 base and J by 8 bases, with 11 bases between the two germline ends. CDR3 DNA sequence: TGTGCCAGCAGTGAATCCGAGGGGTCCGGCTACACCTTC. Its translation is CASSESEGSGYTF.

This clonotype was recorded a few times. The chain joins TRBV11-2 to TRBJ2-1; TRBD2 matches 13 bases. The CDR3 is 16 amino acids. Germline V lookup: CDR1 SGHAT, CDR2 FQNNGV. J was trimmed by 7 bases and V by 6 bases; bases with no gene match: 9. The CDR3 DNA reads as TGTGCCAGCAGACGCCCGGGACTAGCGGGAAGGAATGAGCAGTTCTTC. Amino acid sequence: CASRRPGLAGRNEQFF.

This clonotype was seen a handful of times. CDR3 amino acids: CASSLSAAEIAYEQYF. The CDR3 DNA reads as TGTGCCAGCAGTTTAAGCGCAGCGGAGATCGCCTACGAGCAGTACTTC. V and J are TRBV27 and TRBJ2-7; D is possibly TRBD2 (5 bases). Germline assignment: CDR1 MNHEY and CDR2 SMNVEV (reference sequence). This CDR3 has 16 amino acids. Trimming removed 2 bases at V and 2 bases at J, with 16 bases between.

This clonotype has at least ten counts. The DNA of the CDR3 is TGCGCCAGCAGACAAATCGGGGGCCCGAACACCGGGGAGCTGTTTTTT. It encodes CASRQIGGPNTGELFF. This chain uses TRBV5-1 with TRBJ2-2; D is perhaps TRBD1 or TRBD2 (6 bases each). Germline loops: CDR1 SGHRS, CDR2 YFSETQ. V dropped 5 bases and J dropped 0 bases, with 14 bases sitting between them. The CDR3 contains 16 residues.

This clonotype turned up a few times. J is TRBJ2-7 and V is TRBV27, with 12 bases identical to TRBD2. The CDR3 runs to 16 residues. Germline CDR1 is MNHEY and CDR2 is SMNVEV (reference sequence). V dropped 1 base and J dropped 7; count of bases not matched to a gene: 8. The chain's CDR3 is CASSLLSSGGAGEQYF. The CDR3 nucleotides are TGTGCCAGCAGTTTATTGTCTAGCGGGGGGGCCGGTGAGCAGTACTTC.

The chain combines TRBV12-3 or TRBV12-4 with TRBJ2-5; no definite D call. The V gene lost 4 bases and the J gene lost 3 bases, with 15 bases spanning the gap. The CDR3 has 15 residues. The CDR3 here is CASSSTQRTKETQYF. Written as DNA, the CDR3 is TGTGCCAGCAGTTCCACGCAGAGAACGAAAGAGACCCAGTACTTC.

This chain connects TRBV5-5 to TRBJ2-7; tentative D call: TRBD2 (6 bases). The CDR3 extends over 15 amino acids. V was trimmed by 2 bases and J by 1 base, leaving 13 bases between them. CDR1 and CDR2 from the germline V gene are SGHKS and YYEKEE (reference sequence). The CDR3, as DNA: TGTGCCAGCAGCTTTTGGCGGGACGGGTCCTACGAGCAGTACTTC. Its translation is CASSFWRDGSYEQYF. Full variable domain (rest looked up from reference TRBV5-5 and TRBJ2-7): DAGVTQSPTHLIKTRGQQVTLRCSPISGHKSVSWYQQVLGQGPQFIFQYYEKEERGRGNFPDRFSARQFPNYSSELNVNALLLGDSALYLCASSFWRDGSYEQYFGPGTRLTVT.

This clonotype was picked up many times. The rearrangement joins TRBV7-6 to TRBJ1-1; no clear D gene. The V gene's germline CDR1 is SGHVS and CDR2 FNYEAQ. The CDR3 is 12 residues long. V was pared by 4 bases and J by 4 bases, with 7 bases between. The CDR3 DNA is TGTGCCAGCAGCTCCTCGGGCACTGAAGCTTTCTTT. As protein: CASSSSGTEAFF. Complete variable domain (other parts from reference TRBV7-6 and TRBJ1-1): GAGVSQSPRYKVTKRGQDVALRCDPISGHVSLYWYRQALGQGPEFLTYFNYEAQQDKSGLPNDRFSAERPEGSISTLTIQRTEQRDSAMYRCASSSSGTEAFFGQGTRLTVV.

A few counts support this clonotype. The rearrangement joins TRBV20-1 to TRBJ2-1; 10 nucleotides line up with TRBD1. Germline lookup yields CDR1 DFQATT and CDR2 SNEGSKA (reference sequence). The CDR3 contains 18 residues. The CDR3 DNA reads TGCAGGGGAAGTAGCTATGACAGGGGGCCCCTCTCCTACAATGAGCAGTTCTTC. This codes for CRGSSYDRGPLSYNEQFF.

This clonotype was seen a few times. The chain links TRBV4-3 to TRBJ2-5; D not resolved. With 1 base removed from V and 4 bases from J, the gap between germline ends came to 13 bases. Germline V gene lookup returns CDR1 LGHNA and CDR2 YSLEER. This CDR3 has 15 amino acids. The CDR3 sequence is CASSQGFSLGETQYF. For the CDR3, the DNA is TGCGCCAGCAGCCAAGGGTTTAGTCTAGGAGAGACCCAGTACTTC.

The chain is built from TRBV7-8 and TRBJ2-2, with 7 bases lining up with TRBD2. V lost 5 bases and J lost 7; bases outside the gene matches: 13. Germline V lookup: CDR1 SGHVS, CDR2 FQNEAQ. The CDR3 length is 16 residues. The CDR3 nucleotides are TGTGCCAGCAGCCCAACGGCTAGCGGCTGGGGCGGGGAGCTGTTTTTT. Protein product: CASSPTASGWGGELFF.

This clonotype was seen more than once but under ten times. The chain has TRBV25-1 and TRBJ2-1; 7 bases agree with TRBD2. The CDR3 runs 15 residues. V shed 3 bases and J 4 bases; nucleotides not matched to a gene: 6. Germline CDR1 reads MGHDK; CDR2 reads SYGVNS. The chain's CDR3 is CASSDLTSRYNEQFF. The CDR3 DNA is TGTGCCAGCAGTGACCTGACTAGCAGGTACAATGAGCAGTTCTTC.

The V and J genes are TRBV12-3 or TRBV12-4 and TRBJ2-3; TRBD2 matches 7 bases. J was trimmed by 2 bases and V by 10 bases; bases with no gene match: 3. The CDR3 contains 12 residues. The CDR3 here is CATTSATDTQYF. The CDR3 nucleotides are TGTGCCACCACTAGCGCCACAGATACGCAGTATTTT.

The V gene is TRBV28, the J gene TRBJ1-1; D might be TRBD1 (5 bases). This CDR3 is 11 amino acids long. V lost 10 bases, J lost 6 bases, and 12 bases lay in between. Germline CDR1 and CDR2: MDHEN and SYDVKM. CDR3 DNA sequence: TGTGCCACTAATAGGGGCGCTGAAGCTTTCTTT. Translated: CATNRGAEAFF.

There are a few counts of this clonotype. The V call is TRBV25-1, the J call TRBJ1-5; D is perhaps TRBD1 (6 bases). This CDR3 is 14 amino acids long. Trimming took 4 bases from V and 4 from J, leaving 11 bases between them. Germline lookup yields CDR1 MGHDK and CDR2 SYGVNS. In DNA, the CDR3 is TGTGCCAGCAGTGGGGCACAGGGTAATCAGCCCCAGCATTTT. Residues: CASSGAQGNQPQHF.

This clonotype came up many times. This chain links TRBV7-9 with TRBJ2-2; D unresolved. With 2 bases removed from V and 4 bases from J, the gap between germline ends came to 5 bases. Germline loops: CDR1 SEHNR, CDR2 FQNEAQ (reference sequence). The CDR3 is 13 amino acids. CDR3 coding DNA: TGTGCCAGCAGCTTATGGGGCACCGGGGAGCTGTTTTTT. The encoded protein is CASSLWGTGELFF.

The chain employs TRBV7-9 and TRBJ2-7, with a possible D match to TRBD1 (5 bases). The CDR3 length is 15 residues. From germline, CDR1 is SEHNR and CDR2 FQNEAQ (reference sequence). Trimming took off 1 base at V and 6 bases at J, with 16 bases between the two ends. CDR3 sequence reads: CASSLGQTFFREQYF. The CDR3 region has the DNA TGTGCCAGCAGCTTAGGACAGACTTTCTTTCGCGAGCAGTACTTC.

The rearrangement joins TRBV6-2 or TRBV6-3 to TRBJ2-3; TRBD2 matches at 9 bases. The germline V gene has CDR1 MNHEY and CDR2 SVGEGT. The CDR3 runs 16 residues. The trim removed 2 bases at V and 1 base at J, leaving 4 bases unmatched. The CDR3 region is CASSYGSGGRTDTQYF. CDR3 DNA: TGTGCCAGCAGTTACGGGAGCGGGGGGCGCACAGATACGCAGTATTTT.

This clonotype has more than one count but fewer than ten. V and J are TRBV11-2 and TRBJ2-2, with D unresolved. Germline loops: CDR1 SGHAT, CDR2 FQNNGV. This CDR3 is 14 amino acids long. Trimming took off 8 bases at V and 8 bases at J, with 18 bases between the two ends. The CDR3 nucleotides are TGTGCCAGCGGCCCCCCCCTTTGGGTGGGGGAGCTGTTTTTT. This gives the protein CASGPPLWVGELFF.

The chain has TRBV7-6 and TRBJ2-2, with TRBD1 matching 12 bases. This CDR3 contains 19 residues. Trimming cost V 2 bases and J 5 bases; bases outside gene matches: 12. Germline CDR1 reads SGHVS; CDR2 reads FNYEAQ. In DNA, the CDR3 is TGTGCCAGCAGCTTACCGGGACAGGGGGCGCGGAGGGTGACCGGGGAGCTGTTTTTT. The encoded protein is CASSLPGQGARRVTGELFF. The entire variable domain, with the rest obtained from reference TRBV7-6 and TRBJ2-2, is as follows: GAGVSQSPRYKVTKRGQDVALRCDPISGHVSLYWYRQALGQGPEFLTYFNYEAQQDKSGLPNDRFSAERPEGSISTLTIQRTEQRDSAMYRCASSLPGQGARRVTGELFFGEGSRLTVL.

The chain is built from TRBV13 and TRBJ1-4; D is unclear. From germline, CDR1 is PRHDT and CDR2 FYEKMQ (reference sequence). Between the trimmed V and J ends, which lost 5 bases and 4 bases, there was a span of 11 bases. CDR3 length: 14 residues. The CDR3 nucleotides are TGTGCCAGCAGCCTGTGGACGGATAATGAAAAACTGTTTTTT. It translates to CASSLWTDNEKLFF.

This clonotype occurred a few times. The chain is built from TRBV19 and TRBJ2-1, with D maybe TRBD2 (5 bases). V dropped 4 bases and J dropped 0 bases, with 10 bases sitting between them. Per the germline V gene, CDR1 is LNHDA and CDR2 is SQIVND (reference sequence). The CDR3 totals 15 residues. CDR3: CASSNSASSYNEQFF. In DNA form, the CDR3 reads TGTGCCAGTAGTAATAGCGCGAGCTCCTACAATGAGCAGTTCTTC.

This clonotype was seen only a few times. The CDR3, as DNA: TGTGCCACCTCCCTGGCGACGGAGTGTCATCAGCCCCAGCATTTT. This encodes CATSLATECHQPQHF. This rearrangement joins TRBV24-1 to TRBJ1-5, with D uncertain. In germline, CDR1 is KGHDR, CDR2 SFDVKD. The V and J ends lost 9 bases and 5 bases respectively, with 19 bases between them. The CDR3 sequence is 15 residues long.

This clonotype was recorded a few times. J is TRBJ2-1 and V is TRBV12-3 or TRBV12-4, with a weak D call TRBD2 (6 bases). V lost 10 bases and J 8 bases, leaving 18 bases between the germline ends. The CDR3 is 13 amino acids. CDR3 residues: CAIHPGLGDEQFF. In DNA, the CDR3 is TGTGCCATCCACCCGGGACTCGGGGATGAGCAGTTCTTC.

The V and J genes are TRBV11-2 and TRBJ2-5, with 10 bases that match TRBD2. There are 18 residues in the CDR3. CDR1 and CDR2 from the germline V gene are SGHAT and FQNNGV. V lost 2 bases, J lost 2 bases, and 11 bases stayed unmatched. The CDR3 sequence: CASSLWGLAGGFQETQYF. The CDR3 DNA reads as TGTGCCAGCAGCTTATGGGGCTTAGCGGGGGGCTTTCAAGAGACCCAGTACTTC.

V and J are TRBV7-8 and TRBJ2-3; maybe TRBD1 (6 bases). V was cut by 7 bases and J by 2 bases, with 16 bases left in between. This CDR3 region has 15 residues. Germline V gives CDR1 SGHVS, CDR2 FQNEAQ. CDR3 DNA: TGTGCCAGCACCTACGGACAGAGACTCACAGATACGCAGTATTTT. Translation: CASTYGQRLTDTQYF.

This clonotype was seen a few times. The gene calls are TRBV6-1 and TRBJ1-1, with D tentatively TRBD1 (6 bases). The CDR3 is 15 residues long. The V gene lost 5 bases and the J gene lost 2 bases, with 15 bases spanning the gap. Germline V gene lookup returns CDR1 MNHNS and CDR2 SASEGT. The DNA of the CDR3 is TGTGCCAGCAGTACGCCCGGGACACGAAACACTGAAGCTTTCTTT. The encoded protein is CASSTPGTRNTEAFF.

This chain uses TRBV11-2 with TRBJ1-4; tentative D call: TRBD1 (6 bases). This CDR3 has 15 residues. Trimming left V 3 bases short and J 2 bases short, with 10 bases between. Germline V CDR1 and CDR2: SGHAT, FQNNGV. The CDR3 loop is CASSFYRDTNEKLFF. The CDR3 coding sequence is TGTGCCAGCAGCTTTTACAGGGATACTAATGAAAAACTGTTTTTT.

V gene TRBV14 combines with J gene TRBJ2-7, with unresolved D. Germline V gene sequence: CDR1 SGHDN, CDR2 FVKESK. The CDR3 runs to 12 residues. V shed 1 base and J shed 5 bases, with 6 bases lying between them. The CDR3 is CASSQGRNEQYF. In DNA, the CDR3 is TGTGCCAGCAGCCAAGGCAGGAACGAGCAGTACTTC.

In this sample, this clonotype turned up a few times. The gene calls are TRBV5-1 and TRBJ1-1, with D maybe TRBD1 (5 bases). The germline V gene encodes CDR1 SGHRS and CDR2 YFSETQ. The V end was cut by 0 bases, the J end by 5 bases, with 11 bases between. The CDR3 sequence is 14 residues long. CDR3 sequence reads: CASSLDRKGTEAFF. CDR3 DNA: TGCGCCAGCAGCTTGGATCGAAAGGGGACTGAAGCTTTCTTT.